Listed here are 3 T cell receptor beta chains from one sample, sequenced in a study of T cells after yellow fever vaccination. MiXCR, applied by TCRdb to the 5' RACE reads, yields one record per CDR3 protein. This sample has hundreds of thousands of distinct CDR3 sequences, with roughly 5.2% found just once. This sample comprised CD4+ T cells sorted from PBMCs, obtained on the day of the yellow fever booster vaccination. These TCRs come from a man in his late teens or twenties who received the YFV17D yellow fever vaccine.

The gene calls are TRBV7-9 and TRBJ1-1; tentatively, D is TRBD1 (5 bases). The germline gives CDR1 SEHNR, CDR2 FQNEAQ (reference sequence). This CDR3 has 18 amino acids. Trimming pared 0 bases from V and 5 bases from J, leaving 22 bases between. CDR3 in DNA: TGTGCCAGCAGCTTAGCCCTTCTTAGACAGAGAGAACGGACTGAAGCTTTCTTT. As protein: CASSLALLRQRERTEAFF. The variable domain in full, with the rest retrieved from reference TRBV7-9 and TRBJ1-1, is DTGVSQNPRHKITKRGQNVTFRCDPISEHNRLYWYRQTLGQGPEFLTYFQNEAQLEKSRLLSDRFSAERPKGSFSTLEIQRTEQGDSAMYLCASSLALLRQRERTEAFFGQGTRLTVV.

This clonotype was seen ten or more times. The chain recombines TRBV27 with TRBJ2-1; D is perhaps TRBD1 (5 bases). This CDR3 is built from 15 residues. CDR1 and CDR2 (germline): MNHEY, SMNVEV (reference sequence). The V end was cut by 5 bases, the J end by 0 bases, with 11 bases between. Here the CDR3 reads CASSLQGYSYNEQFF. For the CDR3, the DNA is TGTGCCAGCAGTCTGCAGGGCTACTCCTACAATGAGCAGTTCTTC.

The chain employs TRBV4-3 and TRBJ1-6, with a tentative D call TRBD1 (6 bases). In germline, CDR1 is LGHNA, CDR2 YSLEER. The ends were cut back, 0 bases at V and 10 bases at J, with 13 bases in the middle. The length of the CDR3 is 15 residues. This CDR3 is CASSQDRDISSPLHF. CDR3 sequence (DNA): TGCGCCAGCAGCCAAGATAGGGACATAAGCTCACCCCTCCACTTT.